These T cell receptor beta chains were read from a single sample in a study of CD8 T cells in Susac syndrome. One entry per CDR3 protein, called by TCRdb with MiXCR from the immunoSEQ multiplex PCR reads. Of roughly 120,000 distinct CDR3 sequences in the sample, 90% to 95% were seen once. The sample consisted of CD4+ T cells from PBMCs. These receptor sequences come from a human donor in good health. Each CDR3 is given with its conserved first and last residue. Each record gives: D gene, J gene, V gene, clone size, CDR3 protein, CDR3 DNA. D genes are given only for firm matches. The size field is filled for only some rows; it gives once, few, many or a size class.

TRBD1,TRBJ1-5,TRBV2,NA,CASREQGDQPQHF,TGTGCCAGCAGAGAACAGGGGGATCAGCCCCAGCATTTT
NA,TRBJ1-1,TRBV6-1,NA,CASSGEGDTEAFF,TGTGCCAGCAGTGGGGAGGGTGACACTGAAGCTTTCTTT
NA,TRBJ1-1,TRBV11-3,NA,CASSLGERGKAFF,TGTGCCAGCAGCTTAGGGGAGAGGGGGAAAGCTTTCTTT
NA,TRBJ1-2,TRBV2,NA,CASSGGPSTGYTF,TGTGCCAGCAGTGGAGGACCGAGCACCGGCTACACCTTC
TRBD2,TRBJ2-1,TRBV6-2/TRBV6-3,NA,CASSGTSLDEQFF,TGTGCCAGCAGTGGGACTAGTCTCGATGAGCAGTTCTTC
TRBD2,TRBJ2-2,TRBV20-1,NA,CSARDRLAGEAGELFF,TGCAGTGCTAGAGATCGGCTAGCGGGAGAGGCCGGGGAGCTGTTTTTT
TRBD2,TRBJ2-7,TRBV29-1,NA,CSVDSGRLSYEQYF,TGCAGCGTCGATAGCGGGAGGCTATCCTACGAGCAGTACTTC
NA,TRBJ2-3,TRBV5-1,once,CASSSGSHGEDTQYF,TGCGCCAGCAGTTCCGGCTCCCATGGGGAAGATACGCAGTATTTT
NA,TRBJ2-2,TRBV10-3,NA,CAIRAGLGNTGELFF,TGTGCCATCAGGGCGGGGCTCGGGAACACCGGGGAGCTGTTTTTT
NA,TRBJ2-7,TRBV20-1,NA,CSATPSAGMRNEQYF,TGCAGTGCGACTCCTTCGGCAGGGATGAGGAACGAGCAGTACTTC
NA,TRBJ1-1,TRBV5-1,NA,CASSLKGQEAEAFF,TGCGCCAGCAGCTTAAAGGGGCAAGAGGCTGAAGCTTTCTTT
NA,TRBJ2-1,TRBV15,NA,CATSRDGRNSYNEQFF,TGTGCCACCAGCAGAGATGGAAGAAATTCCTACAATGAGCAGTTCTTC
TRBD1,TRBJ2-7,TRBV5-1,once,CASSIQGNEQYF,TGCGCCAGCAGCATACAGGGGAACGAGCAGTACTTC
NA,TRBJ2-1,TRBV29-1,NA,CSVEDPIGYEQFF,TGCAGCGTTGAAGATCCGATCGGCTATGAGCAGTTCTTC
NA,TRBJ1-3,TRBV30,NA,CAWSLSRGNTIYF,TGTGCCTGGAGTCTGTCTCGCGGAAACACCATATATTTT
NA,TRBJ1-1,TRBV7-2,NA,CASSPSQNTEAFF,TGTGCCAGCAGCCCCTCACAGAACACTGAAGCTTTCTTT
NA,TRBJ1-5,TRBV7-2,NA,CASSSGRELSQHF,TGTGCCAGCAGCTCGGGACGGGAGTTGTCCCAGCATTTT
NA,TRBJ1-2,TRBV4-1,NA,CASSHDGYGYTF,TGCGCCAGCAGCCACGACGGCTATGGCTACACCTTC
NA,TRBJ2-3,TRBV5-1,NA,CASSLTRDTQYF,TGCGCCAGCAGCTTGACCCGGGATACGCAGTATTTT
TRBD2,TRBJ2-4,TRBV12-3/TRBV12-4,NA,CASSTGTSGSGDIQYF,TGTGCCAGCAGCACGGGGACTAGCGGGAGTGGAGACATTCAGTACTTC
TRBD1,TRBJ1-2,TRBV23-1,NA,CASSQPGQGRGYTF,TGCGCCAGCAGTCAACCGGGACAGGGTCGAGGCTACACCTTC
NA,TRBJ1-2,TRBV7-2,NA,CASSLGRGSLMAYGYTF,TGTGCCAGCAGCTTAGGACGGGGATCACTCATGGCCTATGGCTACACCTTC
TRBD1,TRBJ1-5,TRBV10-3,NA,CAIRDARDRNQPQHF,TGTGCCATTAGAGATGCCCGGGACAGGAATCAGCCCCAGCATTTT
NA,TRBJ1-2,TRBV20-1,NA,CSPSGNYGYTF,TGCAGTCCGTCCGGGAACTATGGCTACACCTTC
NA,TRBJ1-6,TRBV3-1,NA,CASSRAGIDSPLHF,TGTGCCAGCAGCCGCGCCGGAATCGATTCACCCCTCCACTTT
TRBD2,TRBJ2-7,TRBV5-1,NA,CASSLGLAGFYEQYF,TGCGCCAGCAGCTTGGGCCTAGCGGGGTTTTACGAGCAGTACTTC
NA,TRBJ2-2,TRBV7-9,NA,CASILKGTGELFF,TGTGCCAGCATTTTGAAGGGTACCGGGGAGCTGTTTTTT
TRBD1,TRBJ1-5,TRBV2,NA,CASSSRTGSQPQHF,TGTGCCAGCAGCTCCCGGACAGGGAGCCAGCCCCAGCATTTT
TRBD2,TRBJ2-7,TRBV20-1,NA,CSAKTSAPSYEQYF,TGCAGTGCTAAGACTAGCGCTCCATCCTACGAGCAGTACTTC
TRBD1,TRBJ1-2,TRBV20-1,NA,CSAYTGTGNYGYTF,TGCAGTGCCTATACCGGGACAGGGAACTATGGCTACACCTTC
TRBD1,TRBJ1-1,TRBV7-8,NA,CASSFQGADTEAFF,TGTGCCAGCAGCTTCCAGGGGGCGGACACTGAAGCTTTCTTT
NA,TRBJ2-3,TRBV6-5,NA,CASSLWTSRDTQYF,TGTGCCAGCAGTCTATGGACCTCCCGCGATACGCAGTATTTT
TRBD2,TRBJ2-7,TRBV10-3,NA,CAIRGSQAGVGEQYF,TGTGCCATCAGGGGATCTCAGGCGGGAGTCGGCGAGCAGTACTTC
NA,TRBJ2-7,TRBV5-1,NA,CASSWSQGSEQYF,TGCGCCAGCAGCTGGTCACAGGGTAGCGAGCAGTACTTC
NA,TRBJ1-2,TRBV6-2/TRBV6-3,NA,CASSRAYYGYTF,TGTGCCAGCAGTCGGGCCTACTATGGCTACACCTTC
NA,TRBJ2-7,TRBV29-1,NA,CSVAQGYNEQYF,TGCAGCGTAGCACAGGGCTACAACGAGCAGTACTTC
TRBD1,TRBJ2-5,TRBV5-4,NA,CASSSRDRGPTQYF,TGTGCCAGCAGCTCCCGGGACAGGGGACCGACCCAGTACTTC
NA,TRBJ2-7,TRBV10-1,NA,CASSESTGAIGYEQYF,TGCGCCAGCAGTGAGTCAACGGGGGCAATAGGGTACGAGCAGTACTTC
NA,TRBJ2-7,TRBV7-2,NA,CASSLDSTQYF,TGTGCCAGCAGCTTAGACTCCACGCAGTACTTC
NA,TRBJ2-2,TRBV7-2,NA,CASSLAPGVDTGELFF,TGTGCCAGCAGCTTAGCGCCAGGAGTAGACACCGGGGAGCTGTTTTTT
NA,TRBJ2-2,TRBV5-1,NA,CASSETGNTGELFF,TGCGCCAGCAGCGAAACAGGGAACACCGGGGAGCTGTTTTTT
NA,TRBJ2-7,TRBV19,few,CASKAAVQTYEQYF,TGTGCCAGTAAAGCGGCAGTTCAAACTTACGAGCAGTACTTC
TRBD1,TRBJ2-7,TRBV7-9,NA,CASSSGQGDYEQYF,TGTGCCAGCAGCTCAGGACAGGGGGACTACGAGCAGTACTTC
NA,TRBJ1-2,TRBV12-3/TRBV12-4,NA,CASSFYPTGYTF,TGTGCCAGCAGTTTTTACCCGACGGGCTACACCTTC
TRBD1,TRBJ1-2,TRBV4-3,NA,CASSRGEDRVYGYTF,TGCGCCAGCAGCCGGGGGGAGGACAGGGTTTATGGCTACACCTTC
TRBD1,TRBJ2-1,TRBV12-3/TRBV12-4,NA,CASSFKGAYEQFF,TGTGCCAGCAGTTTTAAGGGGGCCTATGAGCAGTTCTTC
TRBD1,TRBJ1-3,TRBV2,few,CASSPGGSGNTIYF,TGTGCCAGCTCTCCAGGGGGATCTGGAAACACCATATATTTT
NA,TRBJ1-5,TRBV7-2,NA,CASSFDSTTNQPQHF,TGTGCCAGCAGCTTCGACAGTACAACAAATCAGCCCCAGCATTTT
TRBD2,TRBJ2-5,TRBV12-3/TRBV12-4,NA,CASSSGTSGHMQETQYF,TGTGCCAGCAGTTCCGGGACTAGCGGCCATATGCAAGAGACCCAGTACTTC
TRBD2,TRBJ2-7,TRBV4-2,NA,CASSQRDAREVPYEQYF,TGTGCCAGCAGCCAAAGGGACGCACGGGAGGTACCCTACGAGCAGTACTTC
NA,TRBJ2-7,TRBV14,NA,CASSQESYEQYF,TGTGCCAGCAGCCAAGAATCGTACGAGCAGTACTTC